The clone carrying this T cell receptor (beta chain) was found a few times. Its antigen is unknown. This entry comes from a study of shared clonotypes between healthy human individuals. Overall study findings and caveats: The authors expected sequencing depth to affect clonotype sharing among donors.

Clones were sequenced by immunoSEQ multiplex PCR, and TCRdb holds only the in-frame ones, with some missing. The sample records roughly 1,800,000 clones, 85% to 95% being singletons. The CDR3 covers 14 residues. Looked up from germline, CDR1 is SGHAT and CDR2 is FQNNGV. Losses at the gene ends were 1 base for V and 5 bases for J; bases not matched to a gene: 4. CD8 cells regarded as naive lacked CD45RO, were positively chosen for CCR7, and omitted terminally differentiated effector memory CD45RA+ cells. The chain links TRBV11-2 to TRBJ1-2; 7 bases match TRBD1. What was sequenced was naive CD8+ T cells sorted from blood. The receptor's source is a man aged 18-30 years in good health. As DNA, the CDR3 is TGTGCCAGCAGCTTAGCACAGACAGGGTATGGCTACACCTTC. This encodes CASSLAQTGYGYTF. Variable domain in full (rest from reference TRBV11-2 and TRBJ1-2): EAGVAQSPRYKIIEKRQSVAFWCNPISGHATLYWYQQILGQGPKLLIQFQNNGVVDDSQLPKDRFSAERLKGVDSTLKIQPAKLEDSAVYLCASSLAQTGYGYTFGSGTRLTVV.